The 24 T cell receptor beta chains given below trace back to one sample, sequenced in a study of spatial heterogeneity in lung cancer. The time point is: blood at routine non-recurrence follow-up after resection. TCRdb itself ran the 5' RACE reads through MiXCR, one entry per CDR3 protein. The top ten clones hold approximately 24% of a sample with 25,000 or so distinct CDR3 sequences, more than 4.5% of them seen once. This specimen was PBMCs, taken at follow-up. These receptors were taken from a female donor with early-stage non-small cell lung cancer.

The table lists this clonotype with many counts. This chain links TRBV28 with TRBJ1-1; D uncertain. This CDR3 spans 13 amino acids. Germline lookup yields CDR1 MDHEN and CDR2 SYDVKM. Trimming removed 5 bases at V and 8 bases at J, with 15 bases between. The CDR3 coding sequence is TGTGCCAGCAGTAGTTCTAACGCTTGGGAAGCTTTCTTT. Its protein is CASSSSNAWEAFF.

This clonotype was detected many times. This chain uses TRBV12-3 or TRBV12-4 with TRBJ2-3, with unresolved D. V shed 6 bases and J shed 2 bases, with 12 bases lying between them. CDR3 length: 14 residues. In nucleotides, the CDR3 is TGTGCCAGCAGCACCTCGGACGCCACAGATACGCAGTATTTT. Protein sequence: CASSTSDATDTQYF.

Ten or more counts support this clonotype. The chain is built from TRBV6-2 or TRBV6-3 and TRBJ1-5; the D gene is possibly TRBD1 (6 bases). The V gene's germline CDR1 is MNHEY and CDR2 SVGEGT. The V gene lost 1 base and the J gene lost 11 bases, with 24 bases spanning the gap. This CDR3 has 17 amino acids. The CDR3 here is CASSYLPTGLSQSAQHF. The CDR3 nucleotides read TGTGCCAGCAGTTACTTGCCGACAGGCCTCTCCCAATCAGCCCAGCATTTT.

This clonotype was detected only a few times. The V gene is TRBV15, the J gene TRBJ2-7; D possibly uses TRBD1 or TRBD2 (5 bases each). Trimming left V 4 bases short and J 2 bases short, with 15 bases between. CDR1 and CDR2 from the germline V gene are LNHNV and YYDKDF (reference sequence). The CDR3 covers 15 residues. The chain's CDR3 is CATSKLRDPAYEQYF. The CDR3 DNA is TGTGCCACCAGCAAACTCCGGGACCCCGCCTACGAGCAGTACTTC.

This clonotype showed up just a few times. The chain employs TRBV28 and TRBJ2-3; D call uncertain. V lost 7 bases and J 5 bases, leaving 10 bases between the germline ends. From germline, CDR1 is MDHEN and CDR2 SYDVKM. The CDR3 spans 12 residues. Here the CDR3 reads CASTSGIDTQYF. Here the CDR3 DNA reads TGTGCCAGCACCTCTGGGATAGATACGCAGTATTTT.

This clonotype was counted ten times or more. J is TRBJ2-5 and V is TRBV7-9; TRBD2 matches at 10 bases. CDR1 SEHNR and CDR2 FQNEAQ come from the germline V gene (reference sequence). V lost 4 bases, J lost 5 bases, and 10 bases stayed unmatched. This CDR3 is 16 amino acids long. DNA of the CDR3: TGTGCCAGCAGCTGGGCCAGCGGGGGGGCCGAGGAGACCCAGTACTTC. Amino acids: CASSWASGGAEETQYF.

A few counts support this clonotype. V and J are TRBV21-1 and TRBJ2-3; no DNA check was done on the table's D call, TRBD1. TRBV21-1 is a pseudogene locus. This CDR3 spans 18 amino acids. The DNA of the CDR3 is TGTGCCAGCAGCCTACGACAGGGTGGCGTCCCTAGCACAGATACGCAGTATTTT. This translates into CASSLRQGGVPSTDTQYF.

This clonotype showed up many times. The chain carries TRBV6-2 or TRBV6-3 and TRBJ1-6, with 12 bases matching TRBD1. Germline V gives CDR1 MNHEY, CDR2 SVGEGT. The CDR3 is made up of 18 amino acids. V lost 4 bases and J lost 8; bases outside the gene matches: 12. CDR3 in DNA: TGTGCCAGCAGTTTCCACAGGCCGGGACAGGGGGCCTATTCACCCCTCCACTTT. It yields the protein CASSFHRPGQGAYSPLHF.

This clonotype has ten or more counts. The junction departs from germline at one end; a sequencing error may be responsible. This chain's CDR3 is CASSLSGTGGFQPQHF. The CDR3 region has the DNA TGTGCCAGCAGCTTATCCGGGACAGGAGGATTTCAGCCCCAGCATTTT. This sequence joins TRBV28 and TRBJ1-5; TRBD1 agrees at 8 bases. The CDR3 length is 16 residues. Germline assignment: CDR1 MDHEN and CDR2 SYDVKM.

The genes are TRBV7-2 and TRBJ2-2, with 9 bases lining up with TRBD2. CDR3 length: 17 residues. With V trimmed by 6 bases and J by 7 bases, 15 bases remained unmatched. Germline V gene sequence: CDR1 SGHTA, CDR2 FQGNSA. The DNA for the CDR3 is TGTGCCAGCAGTCCACGGGTAGCGGGGGCCATTGTCGGGGAGCTGTTTTTT. Amino acid sequence: CASSPRVAGAIVGELFF.

This clonotype was detected ten times or more. The genes are TRBV5-4 and TRBJ2-2; the match to TRBD2 covers 8 bases. Looked up from germline, CDR1 is SGHNT and CDR2 is YYREEE (reference sequence). This CDR3 spans 15 amino acids. J gave up 6 bases and V 6 bases, and 10 bases lay outside the gene matches. The CDR3 DNA sequence: TGTGCCAGCACCCGCCCGGGGGGGGGTGCCGGGGAGCTGTTTTTT. As protein: CASTRPGGGAGELFF.

This chain links TRBV15 with TRBJ2-1, with a tentative D call TRBD2 (5 bases). V was shortened by 5 bases and J by 8 bases, with 7 bases between the two germline ends. This CDR3 contains 11 residues. Germline-derived CDR1 and CDR2 are LNHNV and YYDKDF (reference sequence). The CDR3 reads CATSREDEQFF. CDR3 in DNA: TGTGCCACCAGCCGGGAAGATGAGCAGTTCTTC.

Concerning this clonotype itself: One end of the junction does not line up with germline, which may come from a read error. The chain employs TRBV18 and TRBJ2-5, with D possibly matching TRBD2 (6 bases). This CDR3 contains 16 residues. Germline loops: CDR1 KGHSH, CDR2 LQKENI. In nucleotides, the CDR3 is TGTGCCAGTTCACCTGGGCTAGCGAACCCACAAGAGACCCAGTACTTC. Its protein is CASSPGLANPQETQYF.

This clonotype showed up many times. The rearrangement links TRBV20-1 to TRBJ2-7; TRBD2 matches at 12 bases. Per germline, CDR1 DFQATT and CDR2 SNEGSKA (reference sequence). CDR3 length: 17 amino acids. The V and J ends lost 1 base and 4 bases, in that order; junction bases with no gene match: 11. Written as DNA, the CDR3 is TGCAGTGCTAGAGGGGCCCCCACTAGCGGGGGGACTTACGAGCAGTACTTC. It translates to CSARGAPTSGGTYEQYF.

This clonotype is classed as medium-sized (0.01 to 0.1%). The chain recombines TRBV6-6 with TRBJ2-7; either TRBD1 or TRBD2 may fit D (6 bases each). Germline values: CDR1 MNHNY, CDR2 SVGAGI (reference sequence). Trimming stripped 6 bases from V and 4 bases from J, with 13 bases between. The CDR3 runs 13 residues. The CDR3 reads CASRALGGYEQYF. DNA for the CDR3: TGTGCCAGCAGAGCTCTAGGGGGGTACGAGCAGTACTTC.

This clonotype was seen at least ten times. The V call is TRBV6-2 or TRBV6-3, the J call TRBJ1-6, with D tentatively TRBD1 (5 bases). The V gene's germline CDR1 is MNHEY and CDR2 SVGEGT. The CDR3 length is 14 residues. Deletions cut 5 bases from V and 10 bases from J, with 15 bases between. Here the CDR3 reads CASSDGHQGSPLHF. The DNA for the CDR3 is TGTGCCAGCAGTGACGGACACCAGGGATCACCCCTCCACTTT.

This clonotype has more than one count but fewer than ten. This chain uses TRBV27 with TRBJ2-5, with a possible D match to TRBD1 (6 bases). The CDR3 runs to 15 residues. Germline-derived CDR1 and CDR2 are MNHEY and SMNVEV (reference sequence). The V end lost 4 bases, the J end lost 4 bases, and 16 bases lay between the germline ends. The CDR3 reads CASSSGQGRTETQYF. In DNA form, the CDR3 reads TGTGCCAGCAGTTCCGGCCAGGGGCGCACAGAGACCCAGTACTTC.

In this sample, this clonotype turned up many times. The rearrangement uses TRBV29-1 and TRBJ2-1; D is undetermined. V lost 5 bases, J lost 4 bases, and 6 bases lay in between. This CDR3 is built from 11 residues. Germline V lookup: CDR1 SQVTM, CDR2 ANQGSEA. CDR3 amino acids: CSVRTYNEQFF. CDR3 sequence (DNA): TGCAGCGTTCGAACGTACAATGAGCAGTTCTTC.

This clonotype has a handful of counts. V is TRBV6-1 and J is TRBJ2-1; D may be TRBD1 (6 bases). Trimming shortened V by 0 bases and J by 9 bases, and 15 bases separated the two germline ends. This CDR3 contains 15 residues. CDR1 MNHNS and CDR2 SASEGT come from the germline V gene. The CDR3 protein is CASSEAGTSRSEQFF. CDR3 bases: TGTGCCAGCAGTGAAGCGGGGACATCAAGAAGTGAGCAGTTCTTC.

In this sample, this clonotype turned up many times. V is TRBV4-1 and J is TRBJ2-4; either TRBD1 or TRBD2 may supply D (6 bases each). The CDR3 is 17 amino acids. V lost 0 bases to trimming and J lost 4 bases, with 16 bases between them. Germline V gene sequence: CDR1 MGHRA, CDR2 YSYEKL. CDR3 residues: CASSQDDSGARKNIQYF. For the CDR3, the DNA is TGCGCCAGCAGCCAAGACGACTCGGGGGCGCGTAAAAACATTCAGTACTTC.

A few counts support this clonotype. The chain recombines TRBV2 with TRBJ1-2; 9 bases are a match to TRBD1. The CDR3 is 15 residues long. The germline V gene encodes CDR1 SNHLY and CDR2 FYNNEI. V shed 4 bases and J 4 bases; nucleotides not matched to a gene: 7. The CDR3 coding sequence is TGTGCCAGCAGTGCGTGGGGACAGGGTAGCTATGGCTACACCTTC. Its protein product is CASSAWGQGSYGYTF.

This clonotype was counted a few times. The V call is TRBV27, the J call TRBJ1-2; D is uncertain. The CDR3 loop spans 14 amino acids. Germline V gives CDR1 MNHEY, CDR2 SMNVEV (reference sequence). V was trimmed by 8 bases and J by 7 bases, leaving 20 bases between them. CDR3 sequence: CASPPPGVASGYTF. In DNA form, the CDR3 reads TGTGCCAGCCCCCCTCCCGGGGTAGCAAGTGGCTACACCTTC.

Only a few counts were recorded for this clonotype. The gene calls are TRBV2 and TRBJ2-7; 10 bases map to TRBD2. Germline V gives CDR1 SNHLY, CDR2 FYNNEI. The ends lost 6 bases at V and 7 bases at J; junction bases unmatched: 15. The CDR3 runs to 16 residues. Here the CDR3 reads CASSAQPSGGDGEQYF. In DNA form, the CDR3 reads TGTGCCAGCAGCGCGCAACCTAGCGGGGGAGACGGAGAGCAGTACTTC. The whole variable domain, filled in from reference TRBV2 and TRBJ2-7, reads EPEVTQTPSHQVTQMGQEVILRCVPISNHLYFYWYRQILGQKVEFLVSFYNNEISEKSEIFDDQFSVERPDGSNFTLKIRSTKLEDSAMYFCASSAQPSGGDGEQYFGPGTRLTVT.

This clonotype was counted at least ten times. V is TRBV9 and J is TRBJ1-3; possible D gene TRBD1, 5 bases. The V and J ends lost 3 bases and 0 bases respectively, with 10 bases between them. The CDR3 loop spans 15 amino acids. Germline CDR1 SGDLS, CDR2 YYNGEE. The CDR3 loop reads CASSETVSSGNTIYF. In DNA, the CDR3 is TGTGCCAGCAGCGAGACAGTCAGCTCTGGAAACACCATATATTTT. Full variable domain (rest looked up from reference TRBV9 and TRBJ1-3): DSGVTQTPKHLITATGQRVTLRCSPRSGDLSVYWYQQSLDQGLQFLIQYYNGEERAKGNILERFSAQQFPDLHSELNLSSLELGDSALYFCASSETVSSGNTIYFGEGSWLTVV.